This TCR beta chain was identified in a study of regulatory T cells in long-lasting Graves disease. Findings of the study overall: Accuracy was possibly reduced by small sample size. Patients with persistent disease shared under 3,500 public clonotypes, outpacing the 966 shared by new patients.

The V and J ends lost 5 bases and 9 bases respectively, with 13 bases between them. This CDR3 has 12 amino acids. Assembly of TCR beta libraries relied on iRepertoire HTBI primers together with Arm-PCR of CDR3 regions. The authors' processing: Segment identification across samples yielded roughly 62 TRBV and about 13 TRBJ segments. TCRdb processed the multiplex PCR reads anew with MiXCR; each CDR3 protein has one entry. TCRdb's processing, not the authors', yielded these V and J calls. The sample contains 600,000 to 800,000 distinct CDR3 sequences, 25% to 30% of which appear only once. Time point defined: persistent/refractory GD, antithyroid drugs over 5 years with positive TRAb. After RNA was extracted from PBMCs, the TCR library was made from it. Only a few counts were recorded for this clonotype. The antigen remains unidentified.

The source material was peripheral blood mononuclear cells (PBMCs), sampled when the disease was refractory, from a patient treated with antithyroid drugs. The J gene is TRBJ1-1, the V gene TRBV12-3 or TRBV12-4; D is possibly TRBD1 (6 bases). This sequence originates from a female donor with Graves disease. The CDR3 DNA reads TGTGCCAGCAGTCCCCCAGGGGAGAAAGCTTTCTTT. The encoded protein is CASSPPGEKAFF.